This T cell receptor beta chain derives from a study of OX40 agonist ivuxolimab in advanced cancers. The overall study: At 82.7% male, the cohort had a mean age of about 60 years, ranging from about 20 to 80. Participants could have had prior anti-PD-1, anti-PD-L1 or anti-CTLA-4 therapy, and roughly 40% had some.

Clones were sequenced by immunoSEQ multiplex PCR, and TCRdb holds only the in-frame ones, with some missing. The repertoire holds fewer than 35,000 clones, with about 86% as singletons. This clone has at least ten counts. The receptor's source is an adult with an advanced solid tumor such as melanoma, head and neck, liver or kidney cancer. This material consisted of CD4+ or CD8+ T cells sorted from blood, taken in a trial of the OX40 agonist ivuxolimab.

The DNA for the CDR3 is TGCGCCAGCAGCTTGAGTCGCGGGAACTCCTACGAGCAGTACTTC. Residues: CASSLSRGNSYEQYF. The chain links TRBV5-1 to TRBJ2-7, with D perhaps matching TRBD2 (6 bases). The CDR3 spans 15 residues. The germline V and J ends were trimmed by 1 base and 0 bases, with 11 bases remaining between them. Germline-derived CDR1 and CDR2 are SGHRS and YFSETQ. Together with reference TRBV5-1 and TRBJ2-7, the CDR3 gives the full variable domain: KAGVTQTPRYLIKTRGQQVTLSCSPISGHRSVSWYQQTPGQGLQFLFEYFSETQRNKGNFPGRFSGRQFSNSRSEMNVSTLELGDSALYLCASSLSRGNSYEQYFGPGTRLTVT.